The next 25 T cell receptor beta chains were all read from a single sample in a study of Tregs in tolerant kidney transplant recipients. The method was immunoSEQ multiplex PCR; TCRdb's version includes in-frame clones alone and lacks a portion of them. The table records approximately 99,000 clones, 90% of them present only once. Sequenced material: CD4+ T cells from blood, taken before the transplant. These receptors originate from a human donor who received a combined kidney and bone marrow transplant.

This clone showed up just once. The gene calls are TRBV29-1 and TRBJ2-7, with 7 bases identical to TRBD1. Germline V gene data show CDR1 as SQVTM and CDR2 as ANQGSEA. J lost 2 bases, V lost 5 bases, and 6 bases had no gene match. This CDR3 spans 13 amino acids. The CDR3: CSVIRQGTYEQYF. The CDR3 coding sequence is TGCAGCGTTATCCGACAGGGCACCTACGAGCAGTACTTC.

J is TRBJ1-4 and V is TRBV6-5, with 8 bases fitting TRBD1. The CDR3 spans 14 residues. Germline V lookup: CDR1 MNHEY, CDR2 SVGAGI. The junction had 9 bases not matched to a gene; V was cut back by 5 bases and J by 10 bases. For the CDR3, the DNA is TGTGCCAGCAGTCCCCGACAGGGGAGAGTAAAACTGTTTTTT. This gives the protein CASSPRQGRVKLFF.

This chain uses TRBV7-8 with TRBJ2-3; the D is unclear. V dropped 5 bases and J dropped 0 bases, with 12 bases sitting between them. Per the germline V gene, CDR1 is SGHVS and CDR2 is FQNEAQ. The CDR3 length is 15 residues. The CDR3 protein is CASSPTLTSTDTQYF. The CDR3 DNA sequence: TGTGCCAGCAGCCCCACCCTCACTAGCACAGATACGCAGTATTTT.

V and J are TRBV15 and TRBJ2-3, with TRBD2 matching 14 bases. J lost 4 bases, V lost 1 base, and 7 bases had no gene match. CDR1 LNHNV and CDR2 YYDKDF come from the germline V gene (reference sequence). The CDR3 spans 18 residues. DNA of the CDR3: TGTGCCACCAGCAGAGGTGGGACTAGCGGGAGTGCGGCAGATACGCAGTATTTT. Translating it yields CATSRGGTSGSAADTQYF.

The CDR3 DNA sequence: TGTGCCAGCAGCCCACGAGAGCAGGGTTTATCCGAGCAGTACTTC. This sequence encodes CASSPREQGLSEQYF. The V call is TRBV7-2, the J call TRBJ2-7, with a tentative D call TRBD1 (5 bases). CDR3 length: 15 residues. Germline CDR1 is SGHTA and CDR2 is FQGNSA. V gave up 5 bases and J gave up 6 bases, with 20 bases separating them.

V usage is TRBV4-1 and J usage is TRBJ1-2, with 8 bases lining up with TRBD1. The CDR3 runs 16 residues. The V gene end was trimmed by 4 bases and the J gene end by 0 bases; junction bases not matched to a gene: 7. Germline CDR1 is MGHRA and CDR2 is YSYEKL. For the CDR3, the DNA is TGCGCCAGCAGCCCGTACCTGGGACAGGCTAACTATGGCTACACCTTC. Its translation is CASSPYLGQANYGYTF.

The rearrangement uses TRBV7-9 and TRBJ1-2; 8 bases map to TRBD1. Germline trimming cut 4 bases from V and 3 bases from J; bases unmatched to any gene: 4. The CDR3 is 14 residues long. Germline values: CDR1 SEHNR, CDR2 FQNEAQ (reference sequence). CDR3 sequence: CASSSRDRYYGYTF. CDR3 DNA: TGTGCCAGCAGCTCCAGGGACAGGTACTATGGCTACACCTTC.

This clone was seen a handful of times. The chain employs TRBV6-1 and TRBJ2-1, with TRBD2 matching over 11 bases. The CDR3 is made up of 16 amino acids. Unmatched junction bases numbered 10, after V lost 0 bases and J lost 12 bases. Germline values: CDR1 MNHNS, CDR2 SASEGT. CDR3 in amino acids: CASSEAGSGGASGQFF. CDR3 bases: TGTGCCAGCAGTGAAGCGGGTAGCGGGGGGGCGTCTGGGCAGTTCTTC.

This clone was seen a single time. The rearrangement joins TRBV28 to TRBJ2-2; TRBD1 might be the D (6 bases). V was trimmed by 5 bases and J by 1 base, leaving 14 bases between them. The CDR3 covers 16 residues. Germline loops: CDR1 MDHEN, CDR2 SYDVKM. CDR3 bases: TGTGCCAGCAGTCAAACAGGGTTTATGAACACCGGGGAGCTGTTTTTT. Amino acids: CASSQTGFMNTGELFF.

A single count supports this clone. The J gene is TRBJ2-7, the V gene TRBV7-2, with 9 bases lining up with TRBD2. The CDR3 contains 15 residues. The V segment lost 6 bases and the J segment 2 bases; nucleotides outside the gene matches: 8. The germline V gene encodes CDR1 SGHTA and CDR2 FQGNSA. The CDR3 nucleotides read TGTGCCAGCAGGACAGCTCTAGCGGGGCCCTACGAGCAGTACTTC. Translation gives CASRTALAGPYEQYF.

The J gene is TRBJ2-3, the V gene TRBV10-2; TRBD1 is a possible D gene (6 bases). Germline values: CDR1 WSHSY, CDR2 SAAADI. Trimming pared 5 bases from V and 2 bases from J, leaving 11 bases between. The CDR3 is 14 amino acids. In DNA form, the CDR3 reads TGCGCCAGCAGTATGGGGGCGGTCACAGATACGCAGTATTTT. Residues: CASSMGAVTDTQYF.

CDR3 residues: CASSPGGATDTQYF. CDR3 coding DNA: TGCGCCAGCAGCCCCGGGGGGGCAACAGATACGCAGTATTTT. The chain has TRBV5-1 and TRBJ2-3, with 8 bases lining up with TRBD2. Germline V lookup: CDR1 SGHRS, CDR2 YFSETQ. The CDR3 loop spans 14 amino acids. With V trimmed by 4 bases and J by 3 bases, 4 bases remained unmatched.

The CDR3 spells CALSEDYGYTF. For the CDR3, the DNA is TGTGCCTTGTCCGAGGACTATGGCTACACCTTC. J is TRBJ1-2 and V is TRBV30; no firm D call. V lost 7 bases, J lost 3 bases, and 9 bases lay in between. Germline V gene sequence: CDR1 GTSNPN, CDR2 SVGIG (reference sequence). CDR3 size: 11 residues. Based on the CDR3 plus reference TRBV30 and TRBJ1-2, the full variable domain is SQTIHQWPATLVQPVGSPLSLECTVEGTSNPNLYWYRQAAGRGLQLLFYSVGIGQISSEVPQNLSASRPQDRQFILSSKKLLLSDSGFYLCALSEDYGYTFGSGTRLTVV.

The rearrangement links TRBV13 to TRBJ2-7; perhaps TRBD2 as D (6 bases). The CDR3 runs 14 residues. Trimming left V 4 bases short and J 4 bases short, with 14 bases between. Germline CDR1 and CDR2: PRHDT and FYEKMQ (reference sequence). CDR3 sequence (DNA): TGTGCCAGCAGCTCCTCTAGCGAGTCATACGAGCAGTACTTC. Its protein product is CASSSSSESYEQYF.

The chain has TRBV7-2 and TRBJ2-1, with 10 bases identical to TRBD1. The CDR3 covers 16 residues. V lost 5 bases and J lost 2; bases outside the gene matches: 6. Germline V lookup: CDR1 SGHTA, CDR2 FQGNSA. CDR3: CASSPAGTGAYNEQFF. In DNA form, the CDR3 reads TGTGCCAGCAGCCCGGCCGGGACAGGGGCCTACAATGAGCAGTTCTTC.

The V gene is TRBV2, the J gene TRBJ1-4; D is undetermined. Trimming pared 6 bases from V and 0 bases from J, leaving 11 bases between. Germline values: CDR1 SNHLY, CDR2 FYNNEI. CDR3 size: 15 residues. The CDR3 loop reads CASRVRLATNEKLFF. Here the CDR3 DNA reads TGTGCCAGCAGAGTAAGACTTGCAACTAATGAAAAACTGTTTTTT.

V and J are TRBV27 and TRBJ1-2; possible D gene TRBD1, 5 bases. The length of the CDR3 is 15 residues. Germline lookup yields CDR1 MNHEY and CDR2 SMNVEV (reference sequence). The V end lost 6 bases, the J end lost 2 bases, and 16 bases lay between the germline ends. The CDR3 is CASRLKTDVNYGYTF. DNA for the CDR3: TGTGCCAGCAGATTAAAGACAGATGTAAACTATGGCTACACCTTC.

This clone was counted a single time. V and J are TRBV5-1 and TRBJ2-3; D might be TRBD1 (5 bases). CDR1 and CDR2 from the germline V gene are SGHRS and YFSETQ. V lost 0 bases and J 2 bases, leaving 13 bases between the germline ends. The CDR3 has 16 amino acids. DNA for the CDR3: TGCGCCAGCAGCTTGGAGGGGCGGTTCCTCACAGATACGCAGTATTTT. It encodes CASSLEGRFLTDTQYF.

The CDR3 protein is CASSLGDRNTGELFF. CDR3 sequence (DNA): TGCGCCAGCAGCTTGGGAGACAGGAACACCGGGGAGCTGTTTTTT. V is TRBV5-1 and J is TRBJ2-2; possible D gene TRBD1, 5 bases. V shed 0 bases and J shed 1 base, with 7 bases lying between them. The CDR3 contains 15 residues. Germline lookup yields CDR1 SGHRS and CDR2 YFSETQ.

The chain uses TRBV5-5 and TRBJ2-7; weak D call: TRBD1 (6 bases). The length of the CDR3 is 13 residues. Trimming took 3 bases from V and 2 from J, leaving 9 bases between them. CDR1 SGHKS and CDR2 YYEKEE come from the germline V gene (reference sequence). CDR3 nucleotide sequence: TGTGCCAGCAGCTCAGGGGCGGCCTACGAGCAGTACTTC. Translating gives CASSSGAAYEQYF.

The chain joins TRBV6-1 to TRBJ1-1; D gene unclear. The V and J ends lost 1 base and 0 bases respectively, with 9 bases between them. From germline, CDR1 is MNHNS and CDR2 SASEGT. The CDR3 spans 15 residues. The CDR3 spells CASSEVTSMNTEAFF. The CDR3, as DNA: TGTGCCAGCAGTGAAGTGACATCTATGAACACTGAAGCTTTCTTT.

This clone has a single count. The rearrangement links TRBV6-5 to TRBJ2-2, with D perhaps matching TRBD1 (5 bases). Germline V gives CDR1 MNHEY, CDR2 SVGAGI. Trimming took 6 bases from V and 6 from J, leaving 14 bases between them. This CDR3 has 14 residues. CDR3 region: CASRPTIQAGELFF. CDR3 bases: TGTGCCAGCAGACCTACGATACAGGCCGGGGAGCTGTTTTTT.

The chain combines TRBV9 with TRBJ2-5; D ambiguous. This CDR3 contains 14 residues. Looked up from germline, CDR1 is SGDLS and CDR2 is YYNGEE. V shed 0 bases and J shed 0 bases, with 6 bases lying between them. CDR3 sequence: CASSVGLYQETQYF. CDR3 bases: TGTGCCAGCAGCGTAGGTCTGTACCAAGAGACCCAGTACTTC.

This chain uses TRBV11-2 with TRBJ1-6; 8 nucleotides match TRBD1. With V trimmed by 7 bases and J by 2 bases, 4 bases remained unmatched. This CDR3 region has 15 residues. The germline CDR1 and CDR2 sequences are SGHAT and FQNNGV. The CDR3 DNA reads as TGTGCCAGCAACCCGGACAGGGCCTATAATTCACCCCTCCACTTT. Its protein product is CASNPDRAYNSPLHF. Complete variable domain (other parts from reference TRBV11-2 and TRBJ1-6): EAGVAQSPRYKIIEKRQSVAFWCNPISGHATLYWYQQILGQGPKLLIQFQNNGVVDDSQLPKDRFSAERLKGVDSTLKIQPAKLEDSAVYLCASNPDRAYNSPLHFGNGTRLTVT.

The chain has TRBV19 and TRBJ2-1, with 7 positions matching TRBD2. V shed 5 bases and J 1 base; nucleotides not matched to a gene: 8. Germline assignment: CDR1 LNHDA and CDR2 SQIVND (reference sequence). The CDR3 consists of 16 residues. Written as DNA, the CDR3 is TGTGCCAGTAGTCCTCCCGGCGGGAGTTCCTACAATGAGCAGTTCTTC. This encodes CASSPPGGSSYNEQFF. The whole variable domain, filled in from reference TRBV19 and TRBJ2-1, reads DGGITQSPKYLFRKEGQNVTLSCEQNLNHDAMYWYRQDPGQGLRLIYYSQIVNDFQKGDIAEGYSVSREKKESFPLTVTSAQKNPTAFYLCASSPPGGSSYNEQFFGPGTRLTVL.